This T cell receptor (beta chain) was profiled in a study of T cell changes during pregnancy in multiple sclerosis. TCRdb's copy holds only in-frame clones and misses some; the assay was immunoSEQ multiplex PCR. Among approximately 88,000 clones listed, about 92% were seen once. V lost 5 bases to trimming and J lost 14 bases; unmatched junction nucleotides: 6. The CDR3 runs 11 residues. Germline V gene sequence: CDR1 MNHNS, CDR2 SASEGT. The TCR comes from a female donor with multiple sclerosis, enrolled in a pregnancy study. The chain has TRBV6-1 and TRBJ2-1; 7 nucleotides align to TRBD1. The sample here was peripheral blood, taken in the first trimester of pregnancy. The CDR3: CASSFDRVEFF. CDR3 nucleotide sequence: TGTGCCAGCAGTTTCGACAGGGTGGAGTTCTTC.